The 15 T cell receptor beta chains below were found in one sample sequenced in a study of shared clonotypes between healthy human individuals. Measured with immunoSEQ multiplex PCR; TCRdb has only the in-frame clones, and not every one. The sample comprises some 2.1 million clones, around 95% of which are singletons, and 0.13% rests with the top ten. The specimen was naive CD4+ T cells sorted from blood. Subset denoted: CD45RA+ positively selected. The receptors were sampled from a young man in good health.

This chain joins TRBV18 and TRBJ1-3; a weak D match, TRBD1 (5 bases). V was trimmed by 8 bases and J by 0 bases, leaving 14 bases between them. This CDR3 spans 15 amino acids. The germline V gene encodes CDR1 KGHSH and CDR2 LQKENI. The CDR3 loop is CASQRSRDSGNTIYF. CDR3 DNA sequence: TGTGCCAGCCAACGGTCCAGGGACTCTGGAAACACCATATATTTT.

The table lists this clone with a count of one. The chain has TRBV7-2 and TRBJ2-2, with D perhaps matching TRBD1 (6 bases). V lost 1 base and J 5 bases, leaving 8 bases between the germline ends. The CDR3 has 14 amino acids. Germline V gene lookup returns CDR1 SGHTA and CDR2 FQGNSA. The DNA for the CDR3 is TGTGCCAGCAGCTTAGAGACAGGAACCGGGGAGCTGTTTTTT. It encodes CASSLETGTGELFF.

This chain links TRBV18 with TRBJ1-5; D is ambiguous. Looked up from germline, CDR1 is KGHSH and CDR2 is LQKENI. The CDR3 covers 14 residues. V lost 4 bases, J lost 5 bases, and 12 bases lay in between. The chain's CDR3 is CASSLRGQDQPQHF. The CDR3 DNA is TGTGCCAGCTCACTCAGAGGGCAGGATCAGCCCCAGCATTTT.

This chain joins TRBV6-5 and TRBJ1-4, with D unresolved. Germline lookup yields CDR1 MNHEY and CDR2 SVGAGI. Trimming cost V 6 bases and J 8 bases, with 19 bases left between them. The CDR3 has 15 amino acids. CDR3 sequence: CASRRTIGSSEKLFF. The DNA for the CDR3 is TGTGCCAGCAGGCGAACGATAGGGTCTAGCGAAAAACTGTTTTTT.

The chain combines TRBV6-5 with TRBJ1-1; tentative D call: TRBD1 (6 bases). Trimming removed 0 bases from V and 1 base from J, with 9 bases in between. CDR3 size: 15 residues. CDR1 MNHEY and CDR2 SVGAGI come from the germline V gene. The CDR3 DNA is TGTGCCAGCAGTTACTCGCCAGGGGCGAACACTGAAGCTTTCTTT. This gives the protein CASSYSPGANTEAFF.

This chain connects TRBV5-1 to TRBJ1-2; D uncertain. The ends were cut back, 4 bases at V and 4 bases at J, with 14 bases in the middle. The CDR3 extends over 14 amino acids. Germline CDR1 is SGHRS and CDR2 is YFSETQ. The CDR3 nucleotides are TGCGCCAGCAGCGACCGGCTGGGGTCCTATGGCTACACCTTC. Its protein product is CASSDRLGSYGYTF. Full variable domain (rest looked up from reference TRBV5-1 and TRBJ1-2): KAGVTQTPRYLIKTRGQQVTLSCSPISGHRSVSWYQQTPGQGLQFLFEYFSETQRNKGNFPGRFSGRQFSNSRSEMNVSTLELGDSALYLCASSDRLGSYGYTFGSGTRLTVV.

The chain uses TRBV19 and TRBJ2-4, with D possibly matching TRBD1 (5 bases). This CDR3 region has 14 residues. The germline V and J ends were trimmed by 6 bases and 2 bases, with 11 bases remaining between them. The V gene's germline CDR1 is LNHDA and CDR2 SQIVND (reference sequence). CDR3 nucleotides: TGTGCCAGTAGGGGCAGGGAACCCAAAAACATTCAGTACTTC. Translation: CASRGREPKNIQYF.

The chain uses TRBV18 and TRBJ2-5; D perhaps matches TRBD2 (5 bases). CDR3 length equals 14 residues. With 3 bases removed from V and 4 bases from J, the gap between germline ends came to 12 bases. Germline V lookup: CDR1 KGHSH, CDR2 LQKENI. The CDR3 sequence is CASSPLLVSETQYF. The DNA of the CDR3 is TGTGCCAGCTCACCCCTACTAGTTTCAGAGACCCAGTACTTC.

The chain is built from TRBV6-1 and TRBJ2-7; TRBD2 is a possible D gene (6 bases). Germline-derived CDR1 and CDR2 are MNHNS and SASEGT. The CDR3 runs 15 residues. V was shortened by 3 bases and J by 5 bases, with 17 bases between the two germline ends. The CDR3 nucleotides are TGTGCCAGCAGTGAGTCGCCCAGGGAGGTCCACGAGCAGTACTTC. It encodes CASSESPREVHEQYF.

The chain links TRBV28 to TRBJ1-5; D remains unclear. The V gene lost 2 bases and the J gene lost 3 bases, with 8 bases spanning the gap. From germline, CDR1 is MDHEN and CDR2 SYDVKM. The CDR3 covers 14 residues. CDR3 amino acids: CASSLREYNQPQHF. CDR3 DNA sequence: TGTGCCAGCAGTTTAAGGGAGTACAATCAGCCCCAGCATTTT.

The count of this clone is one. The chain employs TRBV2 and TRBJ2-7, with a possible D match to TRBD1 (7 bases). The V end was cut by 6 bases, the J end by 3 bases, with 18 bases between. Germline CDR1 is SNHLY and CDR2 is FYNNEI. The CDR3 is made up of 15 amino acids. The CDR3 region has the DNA TGTGCCAGCAGGGGACAGCCAATGGGGGGCTACGAGCAGTACTTC. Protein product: CASRGQPMGGYEQYF. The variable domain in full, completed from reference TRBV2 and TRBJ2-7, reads EPEVTQTPSHQVTQMGQEVILRCVPISNHLYFYWYRQILGQKVEFLVSFYNNEISEKSEIFDDQFSVERPDGSNFTLKIRSTKLEDSAMYFCASRGQPMGGYEQYFGPGTRLTVT.

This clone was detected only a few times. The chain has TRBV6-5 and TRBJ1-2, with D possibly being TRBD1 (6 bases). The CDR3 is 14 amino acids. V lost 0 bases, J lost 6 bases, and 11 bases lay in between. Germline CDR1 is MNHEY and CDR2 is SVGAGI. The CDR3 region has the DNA TGTGCCAGCAGTTACTCGGGGGGGCGGAATGGCTACACCTTC. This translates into CASSYSGGRNGYTF.

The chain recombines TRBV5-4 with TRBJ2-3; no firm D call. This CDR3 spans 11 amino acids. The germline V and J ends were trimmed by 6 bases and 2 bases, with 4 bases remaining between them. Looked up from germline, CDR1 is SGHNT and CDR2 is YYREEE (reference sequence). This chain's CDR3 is CASTNTDTQYF. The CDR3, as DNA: TGTGCCAGCACCAACACAGATACGCAGTATTTT.

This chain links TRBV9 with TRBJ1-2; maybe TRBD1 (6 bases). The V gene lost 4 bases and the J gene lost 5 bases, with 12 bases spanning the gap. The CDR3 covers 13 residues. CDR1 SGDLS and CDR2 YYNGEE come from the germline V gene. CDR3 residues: CASSPDRFYGYTF. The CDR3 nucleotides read TGTGCCAGCAGCCCGGACAGATTTTATGGCTACACCTTC.

CDR3: CASSSTQGRNQPQHF. In DNA, the CDR3 is TGTGCCAGCAGTTCCACCCAGGGTAGAAATCAGCCCCAGCATTTT. The chain recombines TRBV6-5 with TRBJ1-5; the D gene is possibly TRBD1 (5 bases). Trimming removed 4 bases from V and 4 bases from J, with 14 bases in between. The CDR3 totals 15 residues. Germline assignment: CDR1 MNHEY and CDR2 SVGAGI.